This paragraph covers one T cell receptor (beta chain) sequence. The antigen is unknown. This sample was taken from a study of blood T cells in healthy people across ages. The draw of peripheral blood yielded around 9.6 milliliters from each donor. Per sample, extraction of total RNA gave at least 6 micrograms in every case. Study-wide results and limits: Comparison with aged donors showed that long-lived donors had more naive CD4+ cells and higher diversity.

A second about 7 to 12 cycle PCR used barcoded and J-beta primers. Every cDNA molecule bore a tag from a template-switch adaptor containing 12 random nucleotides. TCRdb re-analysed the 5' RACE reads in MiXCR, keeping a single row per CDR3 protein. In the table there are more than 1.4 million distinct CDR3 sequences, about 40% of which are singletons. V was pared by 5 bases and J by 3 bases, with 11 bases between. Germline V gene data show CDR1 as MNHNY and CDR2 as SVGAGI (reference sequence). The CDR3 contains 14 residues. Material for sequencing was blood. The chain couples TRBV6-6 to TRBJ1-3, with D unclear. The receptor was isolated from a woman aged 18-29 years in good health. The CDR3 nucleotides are TGTGCCAGCAGTGCCCTGAGTGGTGGAAACACCATATATTTT. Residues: CASSALSGGNTIYF.